This TCR beta chain was obtained from a study of OX40 agonist ivuxolimab in advanced cancers. As for the study in general: Patients undergoing dose escalation presented with hepatocellular carcinoma, melanoma, renal cell or head and neck cancer.

Clones were sequenced by immunoSEQ multiplex PCR, and TCRdb holds only the in-frame ones, with some missing. The sample includes around 88,000 clones, 92% of them seen just once. To note about this clone: The antigen is not known.

Broader study findings: Low levels of normalized T-cell clonal expansion also appeared in some nonresponders.

Here the sequenced sample was CD4+ or CD8+ T cells sorted from blood, taken in a trial of the OX40 agonist ivuxolimab. The sequence came from an adult with an advanced solid tumor such as melanoma, head and neck, liver or kidney cancer.

CDR3 DNA: TGTGCCAGTAGTATAGGGGGGGCAACTAATGAAAAACTGTTTTTT. This sequence encodes CASSIGGATNEKLFF. The chain couples TRBV19 to TRBJ1-4, with a weak D call TRBD1 (5 bases). There are 15 residues in the CDR3. Trimming took 1 base from V and 0 from J, leaving 6 bases between them. Looked up from germline, CDR1 is LNHDA and CDR2 is SQIVND (reference sequence).